The clone carrying this T cell receptor (beta chain) was counted a single time. This CDR3 spans 13 amino acids. Deletions cut 5 bases from V and 12 bases from J, with 20 bases between. Germline loops: CDR1 SEHNR, CDR2 FQNEAQ (reference sequence). The repertoire was sequenced with immunoSEQ multiplex PCR; TCRdb's copy has only in-frame clones and lacks some. The sample has approximately 69,000 clones; 84% are singletons. The Seattle patients joined while their infection was active and were tracked longitudinally afterward. The data were taken from a study of blood T cell repertoires in COVID-19. Study background: Samples came from the United States, Italy and Spain, spanning acute and convalescent COVID-19.

The rearrangement joins TRBV7-9 to TRBJ2-7, with D possibly being TRBD2 (6 bases). The TCR originated in a man in his fifties with COVID-19, enrolled during active disease. Sequenced input: peripheral blood. The CDR3 loop reads CASSQGGSGLTYF. DNA for the CDR3: TGTGCCAGCAGCCAAGGAGGGTCAGGGTTGACGTACTTC.